The table lists the clone carrying this TCR beta chain with a few counts. Its antigen is not known. This sample is drawn from a study of graft-versus-host responses after intestinal transplantation. As for the study in general: Anti-thymocyte globulin served as induction for all recipients, who then took tacrolimus and steroids for around 3 years. Study conclusions and caveats: GvH clones detected in recipient marrow included some appearing first in ileum or blood. Declines in HvG clones occurring early post-transplant were associated with peak circulating GvH clone levels.

Sequenced by immunoSEQ multiplex PCR; TCRdb stores in-frame clones only, minus some. The table records under 25,000 clones, around nine tenths of them present only once. The input for sequencing was bone marrow, taken about 130 days after transplant. This TCR derives from a human patient who received an intestinal transplant, so some T cells may come from the graft donor.

The CDR3 spells CASSPGHSYEQYF. DNA of the CDR3: TGTGCCAGCAGCCCGGGACATTCCTACGAGCAGTACTTC. This rearrangement joins TRBV7-9 to TRBJ2-7, with D possibly being TRBD1 (6 bases). V gave up 5 bases and J gave up 1 base, with 9 bases separating them. The CDR3 length is 13 residues. Germline loops: CDR1 SEHNR, CDR2 FQNEAQ (reference sequence).